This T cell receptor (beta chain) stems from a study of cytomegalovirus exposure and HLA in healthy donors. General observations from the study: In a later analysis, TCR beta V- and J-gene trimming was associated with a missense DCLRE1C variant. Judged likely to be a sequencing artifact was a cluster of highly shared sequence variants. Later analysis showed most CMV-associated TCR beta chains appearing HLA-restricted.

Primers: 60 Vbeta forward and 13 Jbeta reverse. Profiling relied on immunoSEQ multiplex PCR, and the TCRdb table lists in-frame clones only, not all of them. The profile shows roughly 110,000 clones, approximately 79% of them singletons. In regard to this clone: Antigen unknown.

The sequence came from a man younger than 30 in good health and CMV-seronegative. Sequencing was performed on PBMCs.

In nucleotides, the CDR3 is TGCGCCAGCAGCTTGGGGGGACAGGGAGCCTTGTCAGAGACCCAGTACTTC. Protein sequence: CASSLGGQGALSETQYF. The gene calls are TRBV5-1 and TRBJ2-5; 9 bases are shared with TRBD1. Germline CDR1 reads SGHRS; CDR2 reads YFSETQ. Trimming at V came to 0 bases and at J to 4 bases, leaving 10 bases not matched to a gene. This CDR3 is built from 17 residues. The whole variable domain, remainder taken from reference TRBV5-1 and TRBJ2-5, is KAGVTQTPRYLIKTRGQQVTLSCSPISGHRSVSWYQQTPGQGLQFLFEYFSETQRNKGNFPGRFSGRQFSNSRSEMNVSTLELGDSALYLCASSLGGQGALSETQYFGPGTRLLVL.